Sequencing of this T cell receptor beta chain was carried out in a study of naive and memory T cell subsets. Points from the study as a whole: Clonotypes are single alpha or beta chains, not paired receptors. A few larger clonotypes appeared in naive repertoires, especially CD8, possibly memory cells re-expressing CD45RA.

Regarding this clonotype: Its antigen is still unknown.

The beta constant-region primer was an equimolar mix of two oligonucleotides covering TRBC1 and TRBC2. The ligated cDNA underwent four PCR rounds using SP2 and nested alpha and beta constant-region primers. MiXCR, applied by TCRdb to the UMI-ligation and nested PCR reads, yields one record per CDR3 protein. Here the sample spans over 130,000 distinct CDR3 sequences, 15% to 25% being singletons. This CDR3 spans 17 amino acids. In germline, CDR1 is MDHEN, CDR2 SYDVKM. V gave up 3 bases and J gave up 8 bases, with 23 bases separating them. The chain recombines TRBV28 with TRBJ2-1, with TRBD2 as a possible D gene (5 bases). The sequenced sample was naive CD8+ T cells from blood. The sequence derives from a human donor in good health. The CDR3, as DNA: TGTGCCAGCAGTTTCCCTAGCTACTCGTTAAATGCCGATGAGCAGTTCTTC. The encoded protein is CASSFPSYSLNADEQFF.